These T cell receptor beta chains were read from a single sample in a study of T cell changes during pregnancy in multiple sclerosis. The data were produced by immunoSEQ multiplex PCR, yet TCRdb's version contains in-frame clones alone and is incomplete. The sample holds tens of thousands of clones, 91% seen once. The material was CD4+ T cells from peripheral blood mononuclear cells, obtained in the second trimester of pregnancy. The receptors shown here come from a female donor in good health, enrolled as a control in a pregnancy study. The CDR3 runs from the conserved cysteine through the conserved F or W. D genes are given only for firm matches. Part of the rows lack a size; the others show once, few, many or a class for expanded clones.

>TRBJ2-1|TRBV5-1|TRBD2|-
TGCGCCAGCAGCTCATCTAGCGGGAGGGCCCTCGATGAGCAGTTCTTC
CASSSSSGRALDEQFF
>TRBJ2-7|TRBV7-3|TRBD1|-
TGTGCCAGCAGCTTAGAGACAGGGGGTTACGAGCAGTACTTC
CASSLETGGYEQYF
>TRBJ2-7|TRBV29-1|TRBD2|-
TGCAGCGCAACCCCCGGGACTAGTTACAACGAGCAGTACTTC
CSATPGTSYNEQYF
>TRBJ2-3|TRBV7-2|-|-
TGTGCCAGCAGCTCGCGGAGAAGCACAGATACGCAGTATTTT
CASSSRRSTDTQYF
>TRBJ2-3|TRBV5-1|TRBD2|-
TGCGCCAGCAGCTTTCGACTAGCGGCTAGCACAGATACGCAGTATTTT
CASSFRLAASTDTQYF
>TRBJ2-5|TRBV5-1|TRBD2|-
TGCGCCAGCAGCTGGACCCGGGGGGGTGAGACCCAGTACTTC
CASSWTRGGETQYF
>TRBJ2-5|TRBV11-3|TRBD2|-
TGTGCCAGCAGCTTAGTTTTCGAGACTAGCGGGGGTTTGAGGGAGACCCAGTACTTC
CASSLVFETSGGLRETQYF
>TRBJ2-3|TRBV6-1|-|-
TGTGCCAGCAGTGATCCTAGAGTTGGCACAGATACGCAGTATTTT
CASSDPRVGTDTQYF
>TRBJ1-1|TRBV19|-|-
TGTGCCAGTAGTAGTCAGGTCAACACTGAAGCTTTCTTT
CASSSQVNTEAFF
>TRBJ2-7|TRBV2|TRBD2|-
TGTGCCAGCAGTCGAGGACTAGCGGGGTTCTACGAGCAGTACTTC
CASSRGLAGFYEQYF
>TRBJ2-3|TRBV6-5|TRBD2|-
TGTGCCAGCAGTTATGTGGGACTAGCAATAGATACGCAGTATTTT
CASSYVGLAIDTQYF
>TRBJ2-3|TRBV19|-|medium-sized
TGTGCCAGTAGTACGAGACCAGGCACACTAGGGAGCACAGATACGCAGTATTTT
CASSTRPGTLGSTDTQYF
>TRBJ2-1|TRBV13|-|-
TGTGCCAGCAGCCACCCCGACAAAGTGATCCACAATGAGCAGTTCTTC
CASSHPDKVIHNEQFF
>TRBJ2-1|TRBV4-2|TRBD2|-
TGTGCCAGCAGCCTTCATAGCGGGACTTCGAATGAGCAGTTCTTC
CASSLHSGTSNEQFF
>TRBJ2-1|TRBV4-1|TRBD2|-
TGCGCCAGCAGCCAACAACTAGCGGGAGGGTACAATGAGCAGTTCTTC
CASSQQLAGGYNEQFF
>TRBJ2-2|TRBV28|-|-
TGTGGGCAGGCCGGGGAGCTGTTTTTT
CGQAGELFF
>TRBJ2-1|TRBV20-1|-|-
TGCAGTGCTGCAAGCAATTTTGAGCAGTTCTTC
CSAASNFEQFF
>TRBJ1-2|TRBV19|-|-
TGTGCCAGTAGTATACTTGTGGGGCTTGATGGCTACACCTTC
CASSILVGLDGYTF
>TRBJ1-1|TRBV7-8|TRBD1|-
TGTGCCAGCAGCACAGGGACAGGGGACACTGAAGCTTTCTTT
CASSTGTGDTEAFF
>TRBJ1-1|TRBV10-3|-|-
TGTGCCATCAGTGAGTCCGGGGGGAACACTGAAGCTTTCTTT
CAISESGGNTEAFF
>TRBJ2-7|TRBV18|TRBD1|-
TGTGCCAGCTCACCACCAGGGGGCCTCGAGCAGTACTTC
CASSPPGGLEQYF
>TRBJ2-6|TRBV2|-|-
TGTGCCAGCGAACACCCTGGGGCCAACGTCCTGACTTTC
CASEHPGANVLTF
>TRBJ2-1|TRBV27|TRBD2|-
TGTGCCAGCAGTCCACGCTCCGGGACTAGCGGATACAATGAGCAGTTCTTC
CASSPRSGTSGYNEQFF
>TRBJ2-1|TRBV2|-|once
TGTGCCAGCACCCCTAGGGGGGGGACTTGGCGGCAGTTCTTC
CASTPRGGTWRQFF
>TRBJ1-1|TRBV7-3|-|-
TGTGCCAGCAGCTCCGATAGGGAGATGAACACTGAAGCTTTCTTT
CASSSDREMNTEAFF
>TRBJ1-4|TRBV28|-|-
TGTGCCAGCAGTTTGGGGGGGGCGGGGGAAAAACTGTTTTTT
CASSLGGAGEKLFF
>TRBJ2-1|TRBV2|TRBD1|-
TGTGCCAGCAGACGGTATCAGGGGGTGAAGAGCGATGAGCAGTTCTTC
CASRRYQGVKSDEQFF
>TRBJ1-5|TRBV9|TRBD1|once
TGTGCCAGCAGCCCCGGAGGGGGCGGAGGCAATCAGCCCCAGCATTTT
CASSPGGGGGNQPQHF
>TRBJ1-2|TRBV18|-|-
TGTGCCAGCTCACCTGGACAGAACTATGGCTACACCTTC
CASSPGQNYGYTF
>TRBJ2-7|TRBV30|TRBD2|once
TGTGCCTGGAGCCCGGACCCAGCGGGGTACGAGCAGTACTTC
CAWSPDPAGYEQYF
>TRBJ2-1|TRBV9|TRBD2|-
TGTGCCAGCACTAAAACGGGGGGGAACGGAGTCAATGAGCAGTTCTTC
CASTKTGGNGVNEQFF
>TRBJ2-3|TRBV5-4|-|-
TGTGCCAGCTCCCGACAGCCCATCACAGATACGCAGTATTTT
CASSRQPITDTQYF
>TRBJ1-1|TRBV19|-|-
TGTGCCAGTAGTAGCAACAGGGTCGGGACTGAAGCTTTCTTT
CASSSNRVGTEAFF
>TRBJ2-7|TRBV11-3|-|-
TGTGCCAGCAGCTTAGGGCCCTCCTACGAGCAGTACTTC
CASSLGPSYEQYF
>TRBJ1-1|TRBV7-8|TRBD1|-
TGTGCCAGCAGCTTATCCCGGGACAGGGGTTCGCACACTGAAGCTTTCTTT
CASSLSRDRGSHTEAFF